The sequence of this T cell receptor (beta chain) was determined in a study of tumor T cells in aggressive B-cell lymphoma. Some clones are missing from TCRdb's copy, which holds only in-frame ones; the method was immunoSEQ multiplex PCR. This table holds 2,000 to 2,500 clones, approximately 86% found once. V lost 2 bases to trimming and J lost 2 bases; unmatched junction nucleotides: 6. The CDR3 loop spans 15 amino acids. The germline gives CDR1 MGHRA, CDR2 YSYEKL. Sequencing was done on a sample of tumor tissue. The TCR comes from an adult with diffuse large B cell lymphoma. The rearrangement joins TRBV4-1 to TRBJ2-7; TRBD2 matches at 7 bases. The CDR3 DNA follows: TGCGCCAGCAGCCAATATGGGACTACGACCTACGAGCAGTACTTC. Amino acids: CASSQYGTTTYEQYF.